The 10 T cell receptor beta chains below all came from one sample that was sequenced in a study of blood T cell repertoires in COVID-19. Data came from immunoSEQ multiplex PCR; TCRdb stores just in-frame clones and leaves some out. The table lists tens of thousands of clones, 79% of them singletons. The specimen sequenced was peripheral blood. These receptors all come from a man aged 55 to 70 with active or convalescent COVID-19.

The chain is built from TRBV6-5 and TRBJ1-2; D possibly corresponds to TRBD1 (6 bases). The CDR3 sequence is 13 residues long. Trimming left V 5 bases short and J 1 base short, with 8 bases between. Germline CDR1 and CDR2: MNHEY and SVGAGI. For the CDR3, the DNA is TGTGCCAGCAGTCACAGGGATAACTATGGCTACACCTTC. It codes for CASSHRDNYGYTF.

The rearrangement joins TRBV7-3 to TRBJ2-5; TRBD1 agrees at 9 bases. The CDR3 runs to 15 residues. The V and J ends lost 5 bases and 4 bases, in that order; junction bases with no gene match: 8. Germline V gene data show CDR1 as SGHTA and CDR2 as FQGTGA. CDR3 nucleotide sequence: TGTGCCAGCAGCACCACAGGGGGCGGGTCAGAGACCCAGTACTTC. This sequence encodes CASSTTGGGSETQYF.

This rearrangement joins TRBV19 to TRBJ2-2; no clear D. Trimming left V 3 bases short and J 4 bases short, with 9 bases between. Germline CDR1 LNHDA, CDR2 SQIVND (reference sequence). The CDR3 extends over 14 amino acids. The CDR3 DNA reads TGTGCCAGTAGTATCCTACAGAGCACCGGGGAGCTGTTTTTT. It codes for CASSILQSTGELFF.

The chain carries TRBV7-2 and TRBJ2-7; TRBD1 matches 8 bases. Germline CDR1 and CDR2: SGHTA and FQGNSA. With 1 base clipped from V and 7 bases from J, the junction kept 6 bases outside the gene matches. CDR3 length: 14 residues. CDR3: CASSLGQGAYEQYF. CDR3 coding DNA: TGTGCCAGCAGCTTAGGGCAGGGGGCATATGAGCAGTACTTC. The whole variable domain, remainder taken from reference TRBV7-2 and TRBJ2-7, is GAGVSQSPSNKVTEKGKDVELRCDPISGHTALYWYRQSLGQGLEFLIYFQGNSAPDKSGLPSDRFSAERTGGSVSTLTIQRTQQEDSAVYLCASSLGQGAYEQYFGPGTRLTVT.

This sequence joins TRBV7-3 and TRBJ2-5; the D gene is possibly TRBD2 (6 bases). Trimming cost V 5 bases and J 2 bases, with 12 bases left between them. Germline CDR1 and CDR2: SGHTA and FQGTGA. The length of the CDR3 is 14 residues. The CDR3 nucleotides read TGTGCCAGCAGCGGGGAGGAGCCGCAAGAGACCCAGTACTTC. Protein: CASSGEEPQETQYF. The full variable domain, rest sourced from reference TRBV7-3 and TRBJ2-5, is GAGVSQTPSNKVTEKGKYVELRCDPISGHTALYWYRQSLGQGPEFLIYFQGTGAADDSGLPNDRFFAVRPEGSVSTLKIQRTERGDSAVYLCASSGEEPQETQYFGPGTRLLVL.

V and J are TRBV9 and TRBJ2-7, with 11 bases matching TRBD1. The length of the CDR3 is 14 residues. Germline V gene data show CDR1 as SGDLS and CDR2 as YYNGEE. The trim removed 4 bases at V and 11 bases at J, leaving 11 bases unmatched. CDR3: CASSSSGDRGFKYF. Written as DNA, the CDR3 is TGTGCCAGCAGCTCCTCCGGGGACAGGGGGTTTAAGTACTTC.

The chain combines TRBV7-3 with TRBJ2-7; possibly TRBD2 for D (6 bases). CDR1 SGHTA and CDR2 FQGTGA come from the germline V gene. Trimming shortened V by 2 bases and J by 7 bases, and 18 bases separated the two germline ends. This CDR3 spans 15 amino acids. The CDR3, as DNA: TGTGCCAGCAGCTTAGGGGACCTCGGAGGGCGTGAGCAGTACTTC. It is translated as CASSLGDLGGREQYF.

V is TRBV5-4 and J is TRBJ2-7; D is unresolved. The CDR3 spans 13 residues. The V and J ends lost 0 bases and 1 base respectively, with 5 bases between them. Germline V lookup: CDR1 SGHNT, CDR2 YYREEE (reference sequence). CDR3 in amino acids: CASSLGQSYEQYF. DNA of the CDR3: TGTGCCAGCAGCTTGGGGCAATCCTACGAGCAGTACTTC.

The DNA of the CDR3 is TGTGCCAGCAGCTCAGGACTAGCGGGGGCTTCAGATACGCAGTATTTT. The encoded protein is CASSSGLAGASDTQYF. V usage is TRBV7-2 and J usage is TRBJ2-3, with 13 bases lining up with TRBD2. V shed 4 bases and J 4 bases; nucleotides not matched to a gene: 5. The length of the CDR3 is 16 residues. Germline V gives CDR1 SGHTA, CDR2 FQGNSA.

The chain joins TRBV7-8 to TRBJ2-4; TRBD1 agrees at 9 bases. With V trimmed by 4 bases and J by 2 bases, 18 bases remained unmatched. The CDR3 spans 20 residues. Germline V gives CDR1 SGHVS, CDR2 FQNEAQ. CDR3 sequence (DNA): TGTGCCAGCAGCTCCTCACGGACAGGGGAGTACTCTGTATCCAAAAACATTCAGTACTTC. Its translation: CASSSSRTGEYSVSKNIQYF.